This paragraph reports one T cell receptor beta chain. What it recognizes is unknown. This specimen comes from a study of cytomegalovirus exposure and HLA in healthy donors. Study findings and constraints: Associated with cytomegalovirus, according to the listing, were 150 to 200 TCR beta chains.

Profiled with immunoSEQ multiplex PCR; TCRdb holds only in-frame clones, not every one. The sample contains about 79,000 clones, approximately 93% of which appear only once. Looked up from germline, CDR1 is MDHEN and CDR2 is SYDVKM. Trimming cost V 6 bases and J 0 bases, with 12 bases left between them. This CDR3 comprises 16 residues. Material: PBMCs. The sequence was obtained from a woman under 40 in good health and CMV-seronegative. The chain couples TRBV28 to TRBJ2-6; TRBD1 might be the D (5 bases). In nucleotides, the CDR3 is TGTGCCAGCAGGGGGCTCCAAAGCTCTGGGGCCAACGTCCTGACTTTC. Its translation: CASRGLQSSGANVLTF.